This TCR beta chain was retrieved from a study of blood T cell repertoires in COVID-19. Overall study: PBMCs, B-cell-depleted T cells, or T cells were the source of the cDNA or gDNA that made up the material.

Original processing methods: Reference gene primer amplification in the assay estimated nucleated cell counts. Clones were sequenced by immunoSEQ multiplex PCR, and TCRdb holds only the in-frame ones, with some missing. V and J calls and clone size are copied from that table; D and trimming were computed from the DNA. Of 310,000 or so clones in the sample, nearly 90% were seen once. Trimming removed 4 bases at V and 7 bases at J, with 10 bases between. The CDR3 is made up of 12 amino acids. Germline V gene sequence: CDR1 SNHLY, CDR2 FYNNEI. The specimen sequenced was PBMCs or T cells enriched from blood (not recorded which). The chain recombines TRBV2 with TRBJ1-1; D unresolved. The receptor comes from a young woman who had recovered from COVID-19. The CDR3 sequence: CASSGSTVEAFF. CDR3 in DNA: TGTGCCAGCAGTGGGTCGACTGTTGAAGCTTTCTTT.